Each of the 28 T cell receptor beta chains below was sequenced from the same sample in a study of identical twins (dated by TCRdb to 2015 to 2016). Library method: 5' RACE. Sequencing instrument: Illumina HiSeq 2000. TCRdb's own reprocessing of the public reads used fastp at Q25 and MiXCR and kept productive beta chains. Rows are unified per CDR3 protein, each entry keeping the most common DNA and genes. The table for this sample lists 450,000 or so distinct CDR3 sequences; about 14% of them were counted only once. More than 0.5% of the sample is held by the ten biggest clonotypes. The sample was also linked to a second study, of yellow fever vaccine responses in identical twins.

The sample consisted of CD4+ T cells sorted from blood. These receptors all stem from a woman aged 18-29 years in good health.

Ten or more counts support this clonotype. The V call is TRBV29-1, the J call TRBJ2-5, with 10 bases identical to TRBD2. The CDR3 spans 14 residues. Trimming removed 1 base from V and 4 bases from J; junction bases left unmatched: 3. Germline V gives CDR1 SQVTM, CDR2 ANQGSEA. The CDR3 sequence is CSVEGRLAGETQYF. The CDR3, as DNA: TGCAGCGTTGAAGGGAGACTAGCGGGAGAGACCCAGTACTTC.

The V and J genes are TRBV7-9 and TRBJ2-2; 8 nucleotides align to TRBD1. Germline trimming cut 3 bases from V and 6 bases from J; bases unmatched to any gene: 3. The V gene's germline CDR1 is SEHNR and CDR2 FQNEAQ (reference sequence). The CDR3 spans 14 residues. CDR3 bases: TGTGCCAGCAGCTTGTCAGGGGGCCCCGGGGAGCTGTTTTTT. This gives the protein CASSLSGGPGELFF.

J is TRBJ1-6 and V is TRBV6-5, with D unclear. V was trimmed by 4 bases and J by 8 bases, leaving 9 bases between them. In germline, CDR1 is MNHEY, CDR2 SVGAGI. The CDR3 extends over 13 amino acids. CDR3 nucleotide sequence: TGTGCCAGCAGTTCCCAAGAGGATTCACCCCTCCACTTT. It encodes CASSSQEDSPLHF.

The chain uses TRBV20-1 and TRBJ2-7, with TRBD2 as a possible D gene (5 bases). Germline lookup yields CDR1 DFQATT and CDR2 SNEGSKA (reference sequence). Trimming shortened V by 0 bases and J by 3 bases, and 21 bases separated the two germline ends. This CDR3 is 17 amino acids long. CDR3 protein: CSARDLRVFGVLYEQYF. The CDR3 region has the DNA TGCAGTGCTAGAGATCTTCGTGTTTTCGGGGTGCTCTACGAGCAGTACTTC.

This clonotype was recorded at least ten times. The chain is built from TRBV4-3 and TRBJ2-2, with 12 bases that match TRBD2. V shed 4 bases and J 6 bases; nucleotides not matched to a gene: 3. The CDR3 runs 15 residues. Germline loops: CDR1 LGHNA, CDR2 YSLEER. The CDR3: CASSRLAGVAGELFF. CDR3 bases: TGCGCCAGCAGCCGACTAGCGGGAGTAGCCGGGGAGCTGTTTTTT.

J is TRBJ2-3 and V is TRBV29-1; perhaps TRBD1 as D (8 bases). V was cut by 4 bases and J by 4 bases, with 18 bases left in between. Germline lookup yields CDR1 SQVTM and CDR2 ANQGSEA. The CDR3 contains 15 residues. The CDR3 nucleotides are TGCAGCGTTGTTTCCGGACAGGGAGGGCCAGATACGCAGTATTTT. Translated, it gives CSVVSGQGGPDTQYF.

The V and J genes are TRBV28 and TRBJ2-3; 12 bases map to TRBD2. This CDR3 comprises 15 residues. Looked up from germline, CDR1 is MDHEN and CDR2 is SYDVKM. After removal of 4 bases from V and 5 bases from J, the junction contained 4 bases not matched to a gene. The CDR3 here is CASSSSGRAIDTQYF. In DNA, the CDR3 is TGTGCCAGCAGTTCTAGCGGGAGGGCCATAGATACGCAGTATTTT.

This clonotype was detected only a few times. This chain uses TRBV28 with TRBJ1-2; D is undetermined. V was cut by 4 bases and J by 4 bases, with 13 bases left in between. Germline CDR1 is MDHEN and CDR2 is SYDVKM. The CDR3 totals 14 residues. CDR3 sequence (DNA): TGTGCCAGCAGTTCCATCGGGCAGGTCTATGGCTACACCTTC. Translating it yields CASSSIGQVYGYTF.

In its sample, this clonotype was seen a few times. The chain links TRBV6-5 to TRBJ2-5, with 7 bases lining up with TRBD1. V gave up 4 bases and J gave up 2 bases; unmatched junction bases: 13. The CDR3 sequence is 17 residues long. The germline gives CDR1 MNHEY, CDR2 SVGAGI. Written as DNA, the CDR3 is TGTGCCAGCAGTTTCTCATCTAGGGACAGAGTTCAAGAGACCCAGTACTTC. It codes for CASSFSSRDRVQETQYF.

The chain has TRBV28 and TRBJ1-4, with D possibly matching TRBD1 (6 bases). Trimming left V 10 bases short and J 5 bases short, with 11 bases between. The CDR3 extends over 12 amino acids. Germline CDR1 is MDHEN and CDR2 is SYDVKM. Here the CDR3 reads CAISGANEKLFF. CDR3 in DNA: TGTGCCATCTCAGGGGCGAATGAAAAACTGTTTTTT.

This clonotype showed up many times. The chain uses TRBV25-1 and TRBJ2-2; TRBD2 might be the D (6 bases). This CDR3 has 15 residues. Per germline, CDR1 MGHDK and CDR2 SYGVNS. V dropped 2 bases and J dropped 0 bases, with 7 bases sitting between them. DNA for the CDR3: TGTGCCAGCAGTGAACCGGGGGCGAACACCGGGGAGCTGTTTTTT. Protein: CASSEPGANTGELFF. Together with reference TRBV25-1 and TRBJ2-2, the CDR3 gives the full variable domain: EADIYQTPRYLVIGTGKKITLECSQTMGHDKMYWYQQDPGMELHLIHYSYGVNSTEKGDLSSESTVSRIRTEHFPLTLESARPSHTSQYLCASSEPGANTGELFFGEGSRLTVL.

This clonotype was counted between two and nine times. V and J are TRBV5-4 and TRBJ1-2, with 7 bases matching TRBD1. Per germline, CDR1 SGHNT and CDR2 YYREEE (reference sequence). The V gene end was trimmed by 4 bases and the J gene end by 6 bases; junction bases not matched to a gene: 9. CDR3 length equals 14 residues. The CDR3, as DNA: TGTGCCAGCAGCCTCAATGACAGGGTGCATGGCTACACCTTC. This translates into CASSLNDRVHGYTF.

This clonotype turned up a few times. V is TRBV5-1 and J is TRBJ2-3; D might be TRBD2 (6 bases). The CDR3 runs to 17 residues. Germline V gene lookup returns CDR1 SGHRS and CDR2 YFSETQ. The germline V and J ends were trimmed by 6 bases and 2 bases, with 22 bases remaining between them. CDR3 bases: TGCGCCAGCACCCGGGGGAGGCTACCAGATACCACAGATACGCAGTATTTT. Residues: CASTRGRLPDTTDTQYF.

Only a few counts were recorded for this clonotype. CDR3 loop: CASSLDGRAKTQYF. CDR3 DNA sequence: TGTGCCAGCAGCTTAGACGGGAGGGCCAAGACCCAGTACTTC. This sequence joins TRBV7-2 and TRBJ2-5; 8 positions agree with TRBD2. With V trimmed by 1 base and J by 6 bases, 4 bases remained unmatched. The CDR3 runs to 14 residues. CDR1 and CDR2 (germline): SGHTA, FQGNSA.

This clonotype appeared many times. This chain links TRBV12-3 or TRBV12-4 with TRBJ1-5; D is unclear. The V gene lost 3 bases and the J gene lost 3 bases, with 3 bases spanning the gap. The CDR3 consists of 12 residues. The CDR3 DNA reads TGTGCCAGCAGTTTCTCCAATCAGCCCCAGCATTTT. It yields the protein CASSFSNQPQHF.

This clonotype was detected only a few times. This chain links TRBV4-3 with TRBJ2-3; D possibly uses TRBD1 or TRBD2 (6 bases each). Germline V lookup: CDR1 LGHNA, CDR2 YSLEER. The CDR3 is 15 residues long. Trimming removed 0 bases from V and 6 bases from J, with 13 bases in between. The CDR3: CASSQDLSGADTQYF. CDR3 DNA sequence: TGCGCCAGCAGCCAAGATCTATCGGGGGCGGATACGCAGTATTTT.

This clonotype was observed many times. The rearrangement uses TRBV3-1 and TRBJ2-7; a possible D gene is TRBD2 (5 bases). The V and J ends lost 4 bases and 0 bases respectively, with 13 bases between them. CDR1 is LGHDT, CDR2 YNNKEL, per germline (reference sequence). This CDR3 spans 15 amino acids. CDR3 nucleotide sequence: TGTGCCAGCAGCCTTTATTCTGGACTCTCCTACGAGCAGTACTTC. It specifies CASSLYSGLSYEQYF.

This rearrangement joins TRBV28 to TRBJ1-2, with D possibly being TRBD1 (6 bases). CDR3 size: 18 residues. CDR1 and CDR2 from the germline V gene are MDHEN and SYDVKM. V was clipped by 2 bases and J by 4 bases, with 23 bases between them. The CDR3 here is CASSLLSKGGLEGYGYTF. In DNA, the CDR3 is TGTGCCAGCAGTTTACTCTCGAAGGGGGGCCTGGAGGGCTATGGCTACACCTTC.

This clonotype was picked up a small number of times. This chain connects TRBV15 to TRBJ2-7; D possibly matches TRBD1 or TRBD2 (5 bases each). The CDR3 covers 16 residues. The ends were cut back, 1 base at V and 3 bases at J, with 16 bases in the middle. Germline V gene sequence: CDR1 LNHNV, CDR2 YYDKDF (reference sequence). The CDR3 spells CATSRAGTIGVYEQYF. The CDR3 nucleotides are TGTGCCACCAGCAGAGCTGGGACCATTGGGGTCTACGAGCAGTACTTC.

This clonotype was counted between two and nine times. The chain carries TRBV28 and TRBJ2-1; 7 bases map to TRBD1. Trimming removed 7 bases from V and 4 bases from J; junction bases left unmatched: 7. The germline gives CDR1 MDHEN, CDR2 SYDVKM. This CDR3 comprises 14 residues. CDR3 region: CASKRGPYYNEQFF. The DNA of the CDR3 is TGTGCCAGCAAAAGGGGGCCCTATTACAATGAGCAGTTCTTC. The full variable domain, completed using reference TRBV28 and TRBJ2-1, is DVKVTQSSRYLVKRTGEKVFLECVQDMDHENMFWYRQDPGLGLRLIYFSYDVKMKEKGDIPEGYSVSREKKERFSLILESASTNQTSMYLCASKRGPYYNEQFFGPGTRLTVL.

V usage is TRBV3-1 and J usage is TRBJ2-6, with 12 bases fitting TRBD1. The CDR3 extends over 16 amino acids. Germline lookup yields CDR1 LGHDT and CDR2 YNNKEL (reference sequence). V was pared by 8 bases and J by 3 bases, with 5 bases of the junction left unmatched. CDR3 sequence reads: CASGGTGGFGANVLTF. The CDR3 DNA reads TGTGCCAGCGGCGGGACAGGGGGCTTTGGGGCCAACGTCCTGACTTTC.

The chain couples TRBV3-1 to TRBJ2-1, with 13 bases matching TRBD2. This CDR3 spans 17 amino acids. J lost 7 bases, V lost 2 bases, and 8 bases had no gene match. Germline values: CDR1 LGHDT, CDR2 YNNKEL (reference sequence). This chain's CDR3 is CASSQTSGGASRNEQFF. Here the CDR3 DNA reads TGTGCCAGCAGCCAAACTAGCGGGGGGGCATCCCGGAATGAGCAGTTCTTC.

The chain is built from TRBV20-1 and TRBJ2-7; 8 bases match TRBD1. The CDR3 is made up of 13 amino acids. V gave up 3 bases and J gave up 1 base; unmatched junction bases: 2. CDR1 is DFQATT, CDR2 SNEGSKA, per germline (reference sequence). The CDR3 DNA sequence: TGCAGTGCTAGTTGGGACAGGTCCTACGAGCAGTACTTC. Translated, it gives CSASWDRSYEQYF.

This clonotype appeared a few times. The chain couples TRBV12-3 or TRBV12-4 to TRBJ1-1; 10 nucleotides line up with TRBD1. The ends lost 6 bases at V and 2 bases at J; junction bases unmatched: 6. The CDR3 is made up of 15 amino acids. Here the CDR3 DNA reads TGTGCCAGCAGATTAATGACAGGGGGCAACACTGAAGCTTTCTTT. This gives the protein CASRLMTGGNTEAFF.

This clonotype was detected a few times. The junction departs from germline at one end; a sequencing error may be responsible. This CDR3 reads CATSSREVGASGITNF. In nucleotides, the CDR3 is TGTGCCACCAGCAGTCGGGAGGTAGGGGCTAGCGGAATAACAAACTTC. This chain joins TRBV15 and TRBJ2-7; 7 nucleotides agree with TRBD2. Germline CDR1 is LNHNV and CDR2 is YYDKDF (reference sequence). The CDR3 length is 16 residues.

This rearrangement joins TRBV7-2 to TRBJ2-1, with a weak D call TRBD2 (6 bases). Germline V gives CDR1 SGHTA, CDR2 FQGNSA. The germline V and J ends were trimmed by 5 bases and 2 bases, with 13 bases remaining between them. The CDR3 runs 15 residues. CDR3 coding DNA: TGTGCCAGCAGCCCTCAGGACTACCCCTACAATGAGCAGTTCTTC. This codes for CASSPQDYPYNEQFF.

This clonotype came up a few times. CDR3 bases: TGTGCCACCAGCAGAGATGTGGTCCTAGCGGGAGTAGCAGATACGCAGTATTTT. Translated, it gives CATSRDVVLAGVADTQYF. This chain joins TRBV15 and TRBJ2-3; TRBD2 aligns across 10 bases. Per germline, CDR1 LNHNV and CDR2 YYDKDF (reference sequence). J lost 4 bases, V lost 0 bases, and 10 bases had no gene match. The CDR3 has 18 amino acids.

This clonotype came up a few times. This rearrangement joins TRBV5-5 to TRBJ2-2; a weak D match, TRBD1 (5 bases). Germline CDR1 and CDR2: SGHKS and YYEKEE (reference sequence). Between the trimmed V and J ends, which lost 7 bases and 0 bases, there was a span of 7 bases. The CDR3 loop spans 13 amino acids. The CDR3 reads CASQTANTGELFF. DNA of the CDR3: TGTGCCAGCCAGACAGCGAACACCGGGGAGCTGTTTTTT.